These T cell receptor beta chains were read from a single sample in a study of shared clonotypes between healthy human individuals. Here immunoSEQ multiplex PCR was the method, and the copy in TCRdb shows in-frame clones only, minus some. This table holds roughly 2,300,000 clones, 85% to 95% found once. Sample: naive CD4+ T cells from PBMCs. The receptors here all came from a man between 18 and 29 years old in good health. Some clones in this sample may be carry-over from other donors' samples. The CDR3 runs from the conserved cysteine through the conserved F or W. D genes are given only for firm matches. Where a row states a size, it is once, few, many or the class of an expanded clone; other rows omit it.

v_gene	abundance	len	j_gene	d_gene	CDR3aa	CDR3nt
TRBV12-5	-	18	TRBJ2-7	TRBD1	CASGLPPLGDRGVREQYF	TGTGCTAGTGGTTTGCCTCCGCTGGGGGACAGGGGGGTACGCGAGCAGTACTTC
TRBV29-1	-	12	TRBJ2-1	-	CSVILAWDEQFF	TGCAGCGTTATTCTAGCCTGGGATGAGCAGTTCTTC
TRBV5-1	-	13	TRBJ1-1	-	CASSVGRNTEAFF	TGCGCCAGCAGTGTTGGTAGGAACACTGAAGCTTTCTTT
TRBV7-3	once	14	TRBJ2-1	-	CASSLGQAVNEQFF	TGTGCCAGCAGCTTAGGACAAGCGGTCAATGAGCAGTTCTTC
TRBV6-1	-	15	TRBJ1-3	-	CASSAARVSGNTIYF	TGTGCCAGCAGTGCCGCCAGGGTTTCTGGAAACACCATATATTTT
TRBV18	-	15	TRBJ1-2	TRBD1	CASSPPTGPPYGYTF	TGTGCCAGCTCACCGCCGACAGGGCCCCCCTATGGCTACACCTTC
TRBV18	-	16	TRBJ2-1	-	CASSLQAWGMGNEQFF	TGTGCCAGCTCACTTCAAGCGTGGGGTATGGGCAATGAGCAGTTCTTC
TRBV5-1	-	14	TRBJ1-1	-	CASSLMTVNIEAFF	TGCGCCAGCAGCTTGATGACAGTGAACATTGAAGCTTTCTTT
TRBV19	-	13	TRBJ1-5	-	CASSISYNQPQHF	TGTGCCAGTAGTATCAGCTACAATCAGCCCCAGCATTTT
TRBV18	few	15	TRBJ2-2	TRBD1	CASSEQTGGTGELFF	TGTGCCAGCTCAGAACAAACAGGGGGCACCGGGGAGCTGTTTTTT
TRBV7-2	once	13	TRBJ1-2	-	CASSLGGRYGYTF	TGTGCCAGCAGCTTGGGCGGCAGATATGGCTACACCTTC
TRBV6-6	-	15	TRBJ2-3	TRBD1	CASSTRDRGPDTQYF	TGTGCCAGCAGTACCCGGGACAGGGGCCCAGATACGCAGTATTTT
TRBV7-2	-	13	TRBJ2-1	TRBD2	CASRLAGVHEQFF	TGTGCCAGCAGACTAGCGGGAGTCCATGAGCAGTTCTTC
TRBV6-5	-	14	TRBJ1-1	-	CASSYQDLRTEAFF	TGTGCCAGCAGTTACCAGGACCTGCGCACTGAAGCTTTCTTT
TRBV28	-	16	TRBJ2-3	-	CASLVGSGPGTDTQYF	TGTGCGAGTCTTGTGGGTAGCGGCCCAGGAACAGATACGCAGTATTTT
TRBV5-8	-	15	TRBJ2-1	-	CASTRGLGDFNEQFF	TGTGCCAGTACCCGGGGGCTAGGGGATTTCAATGAGCAGTTCTTC
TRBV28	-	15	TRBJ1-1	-	CASSSTDSPNTEAFF	TGTGCCAGCAGTTCCACCGACAGCCCGAACACTGAAGCTTTCTTT
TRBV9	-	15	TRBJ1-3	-	CASSGREGAGNTIYF	TGTGCCAGCAGCGGCCGGGAAGGGGCCGGAAACACCATATATTTT
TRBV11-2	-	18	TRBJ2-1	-	CASSPRGASGLWGNEQFF	TGTGCCAGCAGCCCGAGGGGGGCTAGCGGACTCTGGGGCAATGAGCAGTTCTTC
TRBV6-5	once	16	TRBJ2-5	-	CASSYLRDATQETQYF	TGTGCCAGCAGTTACTTGCGGGACGCGACTCAAGAGACCCAGTACTTC
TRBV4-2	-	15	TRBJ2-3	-	CASSQRVLGTDTQYF	TGTGCCAGCAGCCAACGGGTACTGGGCACAGATACGCAGTATTTT
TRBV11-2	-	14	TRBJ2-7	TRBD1	CASTTGQGPYEQYF	TGTGCCAGCACCACGGGACAGGGACCCTACGAGCAGTACTTC
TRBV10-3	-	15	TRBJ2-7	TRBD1	CAISEQGASSYEQYF	TGTGCCATCAGTGAACAGGGGGCAAGCTCCTACGAGCAGTACTTC
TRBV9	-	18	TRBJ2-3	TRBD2	CASSALNSGEGSTDTQYF	TGTGCCAGCAGCGCGCTCAACTCCGGGGAGGGAAGCACAGATACGCAGTATTTT
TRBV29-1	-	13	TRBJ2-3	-	CSVDSGAGDTQYF	TGCAGCGTGGATTCCGGAGCGGGAGATACGCAGTATTTT
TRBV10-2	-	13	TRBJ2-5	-	CASRDPVGVDQYF	TGCGCCAGCAGGGACCCCGTGGGGGTGGACCAGTACTTC
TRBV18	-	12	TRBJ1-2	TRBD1	CASSSLFRDSLF	TGTGCCAGCTCATCTCTCTTCCGGGACAGCCTCTTC
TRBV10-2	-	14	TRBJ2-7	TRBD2	CASSGTSGRNEQYF	TGCGCCAGCAGCGGGACTAGCGGGCGGAACGAGCAGTACTTC
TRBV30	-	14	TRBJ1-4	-	CAWNREPRGEKLFF	TGTGCCTGGAATAGAGAGCCCCGGGGGGAAAAACTGTTTTTT
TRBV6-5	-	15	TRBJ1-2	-	CASSYSGSSYYGYTF	TGTGCCAGCAGTTACTCGGGCTCCTCATACTATGGCTACACCTTC
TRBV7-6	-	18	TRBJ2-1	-	CASSLRIDAGQYHNEQFF	TGTGCCAGCAGCTTGAGAATTGATGCGGGACAGTACCACAATGAGCAGTTCTTC
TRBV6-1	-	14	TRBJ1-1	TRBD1	CASSEGGQLTEAFF	TGTGCCAGCAGTGAAGGGGGACAGTTGACTGAAGCTTTCTTT
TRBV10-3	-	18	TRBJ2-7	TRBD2	CAISGRLAGGPSSYEQYF	TGTGCCATCAGCGGCCGACTAGCGGGAGGGCCCAGCTCCTACGAGCAGTACTTC
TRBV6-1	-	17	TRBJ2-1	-	CASSERPGGSSYNEQFF	TGTGCCAGCAGTGAACGTCCCGGAGGGAGCTCCTACAATGAGCAGTTCTTC
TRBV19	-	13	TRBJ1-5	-	CASSHQGNQPQHF	TGTGCCAGTAGTCACCAGGGTAATCAGCCCCAGCATTTT
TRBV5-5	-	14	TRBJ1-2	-	CASSLVGGDYGYTF	TGTGCCAGCAGCTTGGTAGGAGGGGACTATGGCTACACCTTC
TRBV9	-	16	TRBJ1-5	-	CASSPGDGRSNQPQHF	TGTGCCAGCAGCCCCGGGGACGGTCGTAGCAATCAGCCCCAGCATTTT